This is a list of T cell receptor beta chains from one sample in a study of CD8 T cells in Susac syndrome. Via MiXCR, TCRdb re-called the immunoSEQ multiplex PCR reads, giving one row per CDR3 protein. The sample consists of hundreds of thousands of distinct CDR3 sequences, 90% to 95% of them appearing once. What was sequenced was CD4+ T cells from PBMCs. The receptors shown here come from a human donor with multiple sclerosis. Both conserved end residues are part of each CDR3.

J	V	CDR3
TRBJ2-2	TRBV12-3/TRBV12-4	CASSLRTGGNTGELFF
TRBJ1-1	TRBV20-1	CSARDPLTRSGGTEAFF
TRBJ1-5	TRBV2	CASSDGNQPQHF
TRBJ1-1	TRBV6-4	CASSDSKRQLNTEAFF
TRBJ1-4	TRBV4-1	CASSPAGGAGEKLFF
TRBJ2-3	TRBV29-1	CSVDSGSEDTQYF
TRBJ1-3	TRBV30	CAWCTRGIGNTIYF
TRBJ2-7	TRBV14	CASSIVRSYEQYF
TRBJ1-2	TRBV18	CASSPPGTNYGYTF
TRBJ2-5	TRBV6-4	CASSRDTKETQYF
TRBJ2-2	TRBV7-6	CASSPWTARGTGELFF
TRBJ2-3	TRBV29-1	CSVDRGEGPSDTQYF
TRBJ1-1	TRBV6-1	CASRRDGGTEAFF
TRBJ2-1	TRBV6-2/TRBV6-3	CASSDLAPTGNEQFF
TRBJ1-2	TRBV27	CASSLRGNYGYTF
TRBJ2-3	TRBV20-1	CSGEGKGGVTDTQYF
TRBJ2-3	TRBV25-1	CASRRGQTLTDTQYF
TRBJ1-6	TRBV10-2	CASSPRGGEGSPLHF
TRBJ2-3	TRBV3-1	CASSQDPPGSIDTQYF
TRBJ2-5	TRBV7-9	CASSLGHGGETQYF
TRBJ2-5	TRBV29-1	CSALRLGQETQYF
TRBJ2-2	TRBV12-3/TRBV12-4	CASSQTSGANTGELFF
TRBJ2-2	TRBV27	CASSTTANTGELFF
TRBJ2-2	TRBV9	CASSNILGGNGELFF